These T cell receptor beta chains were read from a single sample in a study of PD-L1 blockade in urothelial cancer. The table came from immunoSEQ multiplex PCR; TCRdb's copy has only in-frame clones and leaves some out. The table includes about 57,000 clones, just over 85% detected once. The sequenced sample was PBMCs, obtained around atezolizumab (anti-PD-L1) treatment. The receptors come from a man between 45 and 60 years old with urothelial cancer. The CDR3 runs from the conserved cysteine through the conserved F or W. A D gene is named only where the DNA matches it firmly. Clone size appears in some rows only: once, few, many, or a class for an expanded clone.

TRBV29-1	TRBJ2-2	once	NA	TGCAGCGCCGGGGCGAACACCGGGGAGCTGTTTTTT	CSAGANTGELFF
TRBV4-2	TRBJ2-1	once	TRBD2	TGTGCCAGCAGACCCGGGACTAGCGGGAATGAGCAGTTCTTC	CASRPGTSGNEQFF
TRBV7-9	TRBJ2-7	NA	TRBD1	TGTGCCAGCAGCGCTAGACAGGGTTCCCTGGCCCACTACGAGCAGTACTTC	CASSARQGSLAHYEQYF
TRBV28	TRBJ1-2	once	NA	TGTGCCAGCAGTTTGGGAGGCAACACCAAAGGTGGCTACACCTTC	CASSLGGNTKGGYTF
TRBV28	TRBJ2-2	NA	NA	TGTGCCAGCAGTTTTGGGCAGGGTCAAGGGGGGCTGTTTTTT	CASSFGQGQGGLFF
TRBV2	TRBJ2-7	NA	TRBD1	TGTGCCAGCAGTGAAGTTAGGACAGGGGGCCACGAGCAGTACTTC	CASSEVRTGGHEQYF
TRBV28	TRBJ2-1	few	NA	TGTGCCAGCAGTTTTGTCACGGGAGTGGGGAACAATGAGCAGTTCTTC	CASSFVTGVGNNEQFF
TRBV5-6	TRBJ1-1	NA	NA	TGTGCCAGCAGCTTGAGGCCGGCACTATCCCGAAGAGATCACACTGAAGCTTTCTTT	CASSLRPALSRRDHTEAFF
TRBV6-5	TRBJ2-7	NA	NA	TGTGCCGTAAGAGACAGGACCTCGACCTACGAGCAGTACTTC	CAVRDRTSTYEQYF
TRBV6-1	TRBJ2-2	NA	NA	TGTGCCAGCGGACAGCGGTACACCGGGGAGCTGTTTTTT	CASGQRYTGELFF
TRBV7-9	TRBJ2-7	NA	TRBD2	TGTGCCAGCAGCTTAAAGGGCGGGGGGACCTACGAGCAGTACTTC	CASSLKGGGTYEQYF
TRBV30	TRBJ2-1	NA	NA	TGTGCCTGGAGTGTACTGCGAGGAGGCTACAATGAGCAGTTCTTC	CAWSVLRGGYNEQFF
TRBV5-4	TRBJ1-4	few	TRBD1	TGTGCCAGCAGCGTACAGGGGGGTCATGAAAAACTGTTTTTT	CASSVQGGHEKLFF
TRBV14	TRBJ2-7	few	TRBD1	TGTGCCAGCAGCCAGTTCAGACAGGGGGTCTACGAGCAGTACTTC	CASSQFRQGVYEQYF
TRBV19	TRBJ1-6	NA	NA	TGTGCCAGTAAGCTCGCGGGGAATTCACCCCTCCACTTT	CASKLAGNSPLHF
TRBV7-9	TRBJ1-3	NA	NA	TGTGCCAGCAGCTCAACACCCGGGATCTCGGTGGTCACCATATATTTT	CASSSTPGISVVTIYF
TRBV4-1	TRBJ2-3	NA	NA	TGCGCCAGCAGCCAAGCTCCGACAGATACGCAGTATTTT	CASSQAPTDTQYF
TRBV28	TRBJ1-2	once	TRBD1	TGTGCCAGCAATCCTACAGGGGGGGGTGGCTACACCTTC	CASNPTGGGGYTF
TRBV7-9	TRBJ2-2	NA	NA	TGTGCCAGCAGCTTAGGGCGGGCCACCGGGGAGCTGTTTTTT	CASSLGRATGELFF
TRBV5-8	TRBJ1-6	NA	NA	TGTGCCAGCAGCCCCGGACAGAATTCACCCCTCCACTTT	CASSPGQNSPLHF
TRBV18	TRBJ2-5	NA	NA	TGTGCCAGCTCACCCCGGACAGCCCTAGGGGAGACCCAGTACTTC	CASSPRTALGETQYF
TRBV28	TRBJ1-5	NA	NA	TGTGCCAGCAGTTCATTGGCCAGGAAACAGCCCCAGCATTTT	CASSSLARKQPQHF
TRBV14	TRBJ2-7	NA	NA	TGTGCCAGCAGCCCGGGCCTCGGTAGGGGCACTCACTCCTACGAGCAGTACTTC	CASSPGLGRGTHSYEQYF
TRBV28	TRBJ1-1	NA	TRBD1	TGTGCAGGGGGCAGGCTCGGTCGGACTGAAGCTTTCTTT	CAGGRLGRTEAFF
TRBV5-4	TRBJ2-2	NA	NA	TGTGCCAGCAGCTCCCCGTCGGAGGGCCCCACCGGGGAGCTGTTTTTT	CASSSPSEGPTGELFF
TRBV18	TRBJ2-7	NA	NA	TGTGCCAGCTCGCTAGTCGACGAGCAGTACTTC	CASSLVDEQYF
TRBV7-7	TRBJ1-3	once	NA	TGTGCTAGCAGCTCAACATCTGGAAACACCATATATTTT	CASSSTSGNTIYF
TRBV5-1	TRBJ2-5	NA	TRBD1	TGCGCCAGCAGCCTCGGGACAGGGTCGCTAGAGACCCAGTACTTC	CASSLGTGSLETQYF
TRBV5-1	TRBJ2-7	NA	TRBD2	TGCGCCAGCAGCTTCGGACTAGCGGGAGGCGAGCAGTACTTC	CASSFGLAGGEQYF